This T cell receptor beta chain was found in a study of T cells in women clearing cervical HPV infection. Study-level information: Blood came at first lesion visit for cases, post-clearance for controls.

Average input was approximately 1,200 ng genomic DNA for immunoSEQ TCR beta CDR3 amplification. Measured with immunoSEQ multiplex PCR; TCRdb has only the in-frame clones, and not every one. The ten top clones account for 5.8%, within a sample of 35,000 to 45,000 clones. Between the trimmed V and J ends, which lost 0 bases and 5 bases, there was a span of 18 bases. The germline V gene has CDR1 GTSNPN and CDR2 SVGIG (reference sequence). This CDR3 has 16 residues. With respect to this clone: The read ends 3 residues early relative to the CDR3; the germline J gene fills the gap.

HPV was found by MY09/MY11 PCR and dot-blot genotyping. The TCR was taken from a woman aged 18 to 75 with a cervical HPV16 infection that either progressed to CIN3+ or cleared (not recorded which). This chain links TRBV30 with TRBJ2-3, with a weak D call TRBD1 (6 bases). The sample comprised blood buffy coat. CDR3 residues: CAWSVPTGFRKDTQYF. CDR3 DNA (partial): TGTGCCTGGAGTGTTCCGACAGGCTTTCGTAAAGATACG.